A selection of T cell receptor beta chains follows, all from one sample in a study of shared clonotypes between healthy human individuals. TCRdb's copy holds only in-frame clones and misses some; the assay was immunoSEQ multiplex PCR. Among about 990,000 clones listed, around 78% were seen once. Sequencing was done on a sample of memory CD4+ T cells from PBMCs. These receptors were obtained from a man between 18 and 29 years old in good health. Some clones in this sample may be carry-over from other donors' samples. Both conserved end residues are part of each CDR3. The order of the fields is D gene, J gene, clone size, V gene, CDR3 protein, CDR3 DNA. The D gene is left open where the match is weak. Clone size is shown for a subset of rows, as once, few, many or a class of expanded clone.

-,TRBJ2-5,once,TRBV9,CASSVGEWETQYF,TGTGCCAGCAGCGTAGGGGAATGGGAGACCCAGTACTTC
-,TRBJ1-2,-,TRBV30,CAWTPMAGQYGYTF,TGTGCCTGGACCCCAATGGCAGGACAGTATGGCTACACCTTC
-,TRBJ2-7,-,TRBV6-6,CASQTGTGYEQYF,TGTGCCAGCCAGACCGGGACGGGATACGAGCAGTACTTC
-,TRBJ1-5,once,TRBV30,CAWSSGGTSNQPQHF,TGTGCCTGGAGCAGCGGAGGTACGAGCAATCAGCCCCAGCATTTT
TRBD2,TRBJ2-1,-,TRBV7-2,CASSWGGRGNEQFF,TGTGCCAGCAGCTGGGGCGGGAGGGGGAATGAGCAGTTCTTC
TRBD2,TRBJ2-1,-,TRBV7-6,CASSLSGSSYNEQFF,TGTGCCAGCAGCTTGAGCGGGAGCTCCTACAATGAGCAGTTCTTC
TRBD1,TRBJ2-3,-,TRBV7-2,CASSGTGVADTQYF,TGTGCCAGCAGCGGGACAGGGGTAGCAGATACGCAGTATTTT
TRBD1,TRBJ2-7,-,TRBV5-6,CASSPDRNYEQYF,TGTGCCAGCAGCCCGGACAGGAACTACGAGCAGTACTTC
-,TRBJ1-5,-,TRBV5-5,CASSLQANQPQHF,TGTGCCAGCAGCTTGCAGGCCAATCAGCCCCAGCATTTT
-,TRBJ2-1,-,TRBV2,CASSPFTLSYNEQFF,TGTGCCAGCAGTCCTTTTACTCTCTCCTACAATGAGCAGTTCTTC
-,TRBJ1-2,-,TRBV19,CASRGTGVANYGYTF,TGTGCCAGTAGAGGTACAGGAGTAGCTAACTATGGCTACACCTTC
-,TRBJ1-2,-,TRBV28,CASSFSWGHSGGYTF,TGTGCCAGCAGTTTCTCATGGGGGCACTCGGGTGGCTACACCTTC
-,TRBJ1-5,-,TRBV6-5,CASSGGFNQPQHF,TGTGCCAGCAGTGGGGGGTTCAATCAGCCCCAGCATTTT
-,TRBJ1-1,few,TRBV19,CASNLGGAGTEAFF,TGTGCCAGCAACCTGGGGGGGGCTGGCACTGAAGCTTTCTTT
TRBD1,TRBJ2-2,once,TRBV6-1,CASSGDRGLRTGELFF,TGTGCCAGCAGTGGGGACAGGGGGCTAAGGACCGGGGAGCTGTTTTTT
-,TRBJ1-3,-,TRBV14,CASSQVGAPNTIYF,TGTGCCAGCAGCCAAGTCGGGGCCCCGAACACCATATATTTT
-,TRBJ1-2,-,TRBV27,CASRGVRGAPNYGYTF,TGTGCCAGCAGGGGAGTCCGGGGGGCGCCGAACTATGGCTACACCTTC
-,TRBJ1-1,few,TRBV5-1,CASSFGRNRAFF,TGCGCCAGCAGCTTTGGTAGAAATAGAGCTTTCTTT
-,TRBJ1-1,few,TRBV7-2,CASSSDLRGGTEAFF,TGTGCCAGCAGCTCCGACCTCAGGGGTGGCACTGAAGCTTTCTTT
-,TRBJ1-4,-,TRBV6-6,CATLPASFATNEKLFF,TGTGCCACCTTGCCCGCGAGTTTTGCAACTAATGAAAAACTGTTTTTT
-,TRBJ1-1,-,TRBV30,CAWSVGPRLNTEAFF,TGTGCCTGGAGTGTAGGCCCTCGACTGAACACTGAAGCTTTCTTT
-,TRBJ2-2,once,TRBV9,CASSVVGYGAGTGELFF,TGTGCCAGCAGCGTAGTGGGGTATGGAGCTGGGACCGGGGAGCTGTTTTTT
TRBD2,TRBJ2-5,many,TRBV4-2,CASSQSGEQETQYF,TGTGCCAGCAGCCAGAGCGGGGAACAAGAGACCCAGTACTTC
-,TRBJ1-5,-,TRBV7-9,CASSTDNQPQHF,TGTGCCAGCAGCACAGATAACCAGCCCCAGCATTTT
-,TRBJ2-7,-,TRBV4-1,CASSQARVRYEQYF,TGCGCCAGCAGCCAAGCAAGGGTTCGCTACGAGCAGTACTTC
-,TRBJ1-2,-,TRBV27,CASSLDPTIYGYTF,TGTGCCAGCAGTTTAGATCCCACTATCTATGGCTACACCTTC
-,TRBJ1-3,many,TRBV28,CASGSGHHPSGNTIYF,TGTGCCAGCGGGTCGGGACACCATCCCTCTGGAAACACCATATATTTT
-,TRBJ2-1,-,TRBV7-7,CASSLSVNSYNEQFF,TGTGCCAGCAGCTTAAGTGTAAACTCCTACAATGAGCAGTTCTTC
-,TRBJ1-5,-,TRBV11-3,CASRRDPGRQPQHF,TGTGCCAGCAGACGGGACCCAGGGAGGCAGCCCCAGCATTTT
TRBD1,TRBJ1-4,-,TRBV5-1,CASSATGSAIGEKLFF,TGCGCCAGCAGCGCGACAGGGTCGGCCATCGGTGAAAAACTGTTTTTT
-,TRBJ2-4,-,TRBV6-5,CASSYSPEKNIQYF,TGTGCCAGCAGTTACTCGCCAGAGAAAAACATTCAGTACTTC
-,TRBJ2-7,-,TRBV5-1,CASSLPEYHEQYF,TGCGCCAGCAGCTTGCCCGAGTACCACGAGCAGTACTTC
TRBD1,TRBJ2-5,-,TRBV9,CASSPSPGTPGTEKTQYF,TGTGCCAGCAGCCCCTCCCCGGGAACTCCCGGGACAGAAAAGACCCAGTACTTC
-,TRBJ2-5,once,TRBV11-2,CASSPFPGETQYF,TGTGCCAGCAGCCCATTCCCGGGGGAGACCCAGTACTTC
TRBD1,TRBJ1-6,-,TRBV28,CASRSRGNSPLHF,TGTGCCAGCAGATCCAGGGGGAATTCACCCCTCCACTTT
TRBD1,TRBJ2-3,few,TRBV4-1,CASSQDGTVSTDTQYF,TGCGCCAGCAGCCAAGACGGGACAGTCAGCACAGATACGCAGTATTTT
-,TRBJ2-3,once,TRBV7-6,CASRSSGTPTDTQYF,TGTGCCAGCAGGAGCTCCGGGACCCCCACAGATACGCAGTATTTT
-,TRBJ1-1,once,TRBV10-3,CAISESNTGNTEAFF,TGTGCCATCAGTGAGTCGAATACCGGGAACACTGAAGCTTTCTTT
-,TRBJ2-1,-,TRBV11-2,CASSLDVVNEQFF,TGTGCCAGCAGCTTAGACGTGGTCAATGAGCAGTTCTTC
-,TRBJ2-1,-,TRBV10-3,CAIKEDTYNEQFF,TGTGCCATCAAAGAGGACACCTACAATGAGCAGTTCTTC
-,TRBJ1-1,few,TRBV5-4,CASRGSATEAFF,TGTGCCAGCAGAGGATCGGCGACTGAAGCTTTCTTT
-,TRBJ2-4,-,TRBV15,CATSRGGQGNIQYF,TGTGCCACCAGCAGAGGTGGCCAGGGGAACATTCAGTACTTC
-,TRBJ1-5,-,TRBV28,CASSLDSSWNQPQHF,TGTGCCAGCAGTCTGGACAGCTCTTGGAATCAGCCCCAGCATTTT
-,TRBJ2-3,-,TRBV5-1,CASSLNRETDTQYF,TGCGCCAGCAGCTTAAACAGGGAGACAGATACGCAGTATTTT
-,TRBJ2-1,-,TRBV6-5,CASSYGGMSSYNEQFF,TGTGCCAGCAGTTACGGGGGTATGAGCTCCTACAATGAGCAGTTCTTC
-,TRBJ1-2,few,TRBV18,CASSSREQVLYGYTF,TGTGCCAGCTCATCGAGAGAGCAGGTTCTCTATGGCTACACCTTC
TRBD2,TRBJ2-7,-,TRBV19,CASSIAGTGGYEQYF,TGTGCCAGTAGTATAGCCGGTACGGGAGGCTACGAGCAGTACTTC
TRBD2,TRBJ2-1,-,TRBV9,CASSEGLAPNEQFF,TGTGCCAGCAGCGAAGGACTAGCCCCCAATGAGCAGTTCTTC
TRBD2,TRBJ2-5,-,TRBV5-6,CASSGLAGGPSKETQYF,TGTGCCAGCAGCGGACTAGCGGGAGGGCCCTCCAAGGAGACCCAGTACTTC
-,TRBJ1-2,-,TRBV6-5,CASSYSEGTLYGYTF,TGTGCCAGCAGTTACTCGGAGGGGACCCTATATGGCTACACCTTC
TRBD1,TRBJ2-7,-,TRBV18,CASSPIGQGFSYEQYF,TGTGCCAGCTCACCAATAGGACAGGGCTTTTCCTACGAGCAGTACTTC
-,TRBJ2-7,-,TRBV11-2,CASSDTTSSYEQYF,TGTGCCAGCAGCGACACGACGAGCTCCTACGAGCAGTACTTC